A single sample is the source of the 20 T cell receptor beta chains below, sequenced in a study of early T cells in non-severe SARS-CoV-2 infection. In TCRdb, the 5' RACE reads were re-called with MiXCR into one record per CDR3 protein. The repertoire has roughly 63,000 distinct CDR3 sequences, 10% to 15% of them found once; the top ten carry approximately 4.7%. Sequenced sample: whole blood. The receptors shown here come from an adult who was a healthcare worker with PCR-confirmed SARS-CoV-2 infection or an uninfected control (not recorded which).

This clonotype has a count of ten or more. The chain joins TRBV12-3 or TRBV12-4 to TRBJ1-6; 8 positions match TRBD1. Unmatched junction bases numbered 6, after V lost 1 base and J lost 10 bases. The length of the CDR3 is 15 residues. For the CDR3, the DNA is TGTGCCAGCAGTTTAGACGGACAGGGTCAATCACCCCTCCACTTT. Its translation is CASSLDGQGQSPLHF.

This clonotype was seen at least ten times. The gene calls are TRBV29-1 and TRBJ2-5, with 10 bases aligning to TRBD1. The junction had 3 bases not matched to a gene; V was cut back by 7 bases and J by 4 bases. Per the germline V gene, CDR1 is SQVTM and CDR2 is ANQGSEA. CDR3 length: 12 amino acids. CDR3 DNA sequence: TGCAGCGCCGGGACAGGGGCAGAGACCCAGTACTTC. Translation gives CSAGTGAETQYF. The complete variable domain, with remaining parts taken from reference TRBV29-1 and TRBJ2-5, reads SAVISQKPSRDICQRGTSLTIQCQVDSQVTMMFWYRQQPGQSLTLIATANQGSEATYESGFVIDKFPISRPNLTFSTLTVSNMSPEDSSIYLCSAGTGAETQYFGPGTRLLVL.

This clonotype came up many times. The chain joins TRBV3-1 to TRBJ2-7; tentatively, D is TRBD2 (6 bases). Looked up from germline, CDR1 is LGHDT and CDR2 is YNNKEL (reference sequence). This CDR3 has 14 amino acids. V was pared by 4 bases and J by 0 bases, with 10 bases between. In nucleotides, the CDR3 is TGTGCCAGCAGCCCCGACGGGGGCTCCTACGAGCAGTACTTC. It is translated as CASSPDGGSYEQYF.

This clonotype showed up many times. The chain joins TRBV11-2 to TRBJ2-1, with 8 bases aligning to TRBD1. The junction had 12 bases not matched to a gene; V was cut back by 5 bases and J by 9 bases. This CDR3 is 15 amino acids long. The germline V gene has CDR1 SGHAT and CDR2 FQNNGV. CDR3 sequence reads: CASSPAGTGSGEQFF. CDR3 nucleotides: TGTGCCAGCAGCCCCGCCGGGACAGGATCTGGTGAGCAGTTCTTC.

The chain has TRBV2 and TRBJ1-5, with D uncertain. CDR3 size: 17 residues. Trimming left V 3 bases short and J 0 bases short, with 15 bases between. Looked up from germline, CDR1 is SNHLY and CDR2 is FYNNEI. CDR3 coding DNA: TGTGCCAGCAGTGATGGCAGCTCAGCCTATAGCAATCAGCCCCAGCATTTT. Its protein is CASSDGSSAYSNQPQHF.

This clonotype has more than one count but fewer than ten. The J gene is TRBJ2-3, the V gene TRBV5-6; D not certain. V dropped 4 bases and J dropped 1 base, with 7 bases sitting between them. This CDR3 has 13 amino acids. CDR1 and CDR2 from the germline V gene are SGHDT and YYEEEE. The CDR3 loop reads CASSPKGTDTQYF. The CDR3 DNA reads as TGTGCCAGCAGCCCCAAGGGCACAGATACGCAGTATTTT.

This clonotype was recorded many times. The chain joins TRBV27 to TRBJ2-7; no clear D. The V and J ends lost 8 bases and 0 bases respectively, with 11 bases between them. This CDR3 contains 13 residues. Germline V lookup: CDR1 MNHEY, CDR2 SMNVEV (reference sequence). The CDR3 region has the DNA TGTGCCAGCCGACGGCAAAGCTCCTACGAGCAGTACTTC. Translating gives CASRRQSSYEQYF.

This clonotype was picked up many times. The chain is built from TRBV6-2 or TRBV6-3 and TRBJ2-3, with D uncertain. V lost 5 bases and J lost 7, with 10 bases in between. This CDR3 is built from 12 residues. Germline CDR1 and CDR2: MNHEY and SVGEGT. The CDR3 here is CASSIVSNTQYF. DNA for the CDR3: TGTGCCAGCAGTATCGTGTCCAATACGCAGTATTTT.

This clonotype has a handful of counts. The chain employs TRBV6-5 and TRBJ2-4; the D call may be TRBD1 or TRBD2 (5 bases each). The V gene's germline CDR1 is MNHEY and CDR2 SVGAGI. The V end lost 2 bases, the J end lost 0 bases, and 17 bases lay between the germline ends. This CDR3 contains 18 residues. The CDR3 nucleotides are TGTGCCAGCAGTTACGGGACCTCACGTTCTTTAGCCAAAAACATTCAGTACTTC. Amino acids: CASSYGTSRSLAKNIQYF.

CDR3 in DNA: TGTGCCAGCATTAGGACAGGGACGAATTCACCCCTCCACTTT. This encodes CASIRTGTNSPLHF. The J gene is TRBJ1-6, the V gene TRBV12-3 or TRBV12-4, with 8 positions matching TRBD1. The CDR3 totals 14 residues. J gave up 7 bases and V 7 bases, and 6 bases lay outside the gene matches.

This clonotype was seen ten or more times. This chain links TRBV20-1 with TRBJ1-1; D is unresolved. V was clipped by 3 bases and J by 5 bases, with 10 bases between them. CDR1 DFQATT and CDR2 SNEGSKA come from the germline V gene (reference sequence). The CDR3 has 12 amino acids. The CDR3 DNA follows: TGCAGTGCTAGCTGGAAAACGACTGAAGCTTTCTTT. Encoded protein: CSASWKTTEAFF.

The chain combines TRBV12-3 or TRBV12-4 with TRBJ2-7; 9 bases match TRBD2. The CDR3 runs to 15 residues. V lost 6 bases to trimming and J lost 0 bases; unmatched junction nucleotides: 6. The CDR3 protein is CASSTMTSGSYEQYF. DNA for the CDR3: TGTGCCAGCAGCACTATGACTAGCGGCTCCTACGAGCAGTACTTC.

There are a few counts of this clonotype. The chain uses TRBV27 and TRBJ2-7, with D perhaps matching TRBD2 (5 bases). V dropped 5 bases and J dropped 0 bases, with 14 bases sitting between them. The CDR3 consists of 15 residues. CDR1 MNHEY and CDR2 SMNVEV come from the germline V gene (reference sequence). The CDR3: CASSPRASYSYEQYF. The CDR3 DNA reads TGTGCCAGCAGTCCGCGTGCTAGCTACTCCTACGAGCAGTACTTC.

There are many counts of this clonotype. V is TRBV29-1 and J is TRBJ1-1; D is uncertain. This CDR3 has 13 amino acids. Trimming pared 5 bases from V and 5 bases from J, leaving 15 bases between. Germline CDR1 SQVTM, CDR2 ANQGSEA. In DNA, the CDR3 is TGCAGCGTTCGAGCCGTGATGGGAACTGAAGCTTTCTTT. This gives the protein CSVRAVMGTEAFF.

This clonotype has a handful of counts. This chain joins TRBV7-6 and TRBJ2-3, with TRBD1 matching 9 bases. This CDR3 spans 16 amino acids. V trimming: 2 bases; J trimming: 0 bases; junction bases outside the gene matches: 3. Looked up from germline, CDR1 is SGHVS and CDR2 is FNYEAQ. The CDR3 sequence is CASSLRTGASTDTQYF. In DNA, the CDR3 is TGTGCCAGCAGCTTAAGGACAGGGGCTAGCACAGATACGCAGTATTTT.

This chain joins TRBV2 and TRBJ2-3, with no clear D. In germline, CDR1 is SNHLY, CDR2 FYNNEI. V lost 7 bases and J 0 bases, leaving 11 bases between the germline ends. The CDR3 is 14 residues long. In DNA, the CDR3 is TGTGCCAGCATCCGGCAGGCCAGCACAGATACGCAGTATTTT. Protein product: CASIRQASTDTQYF.

This clonotype appeared many times. The CDR3 loop reads CASSPMVGGDEQFF. The CDR3 region has the DNA TGCGCCAGCAGCCCTATGGTCGGAGGCGATGAGCAGTTCTTC. The chain joins TRBV5-1 to TRBJ2-1, with D possibly TRBD2 on 5 matching bases. This CDR3 spans 14 amino acids. Germline-derived CDR1 and CDR2 are SGHRS and YFSETQ. V was shortened by 4 bases and J by 8 bases, with 16 bases between the two germline ends. Complete variable domain (other parts from reference TRBV5-1 and TRBJ2-1): KAGVTQTPRYLIKTRGQQVTLSCSPISGHRSVSWYQQTPGQGLQFLFEYFSETQRNKGNFPGRFSGRQFSNSRSEMNVSTLELGDSALYLCASSPMVGGDEQFFGPGTRLTVL.

This clonotype was seen only a few times. This sequence joins TRBV6-5 and TRBJ2-2, with TRBD1 identical over 8 bases. CDR1 and CDR2 from the germline V gene are MNHEY and SVGAGI. J was trimmed by 0 bases and V by 4 bases; bases with no gene match: 13. This CDR3 is 19 amino acids long. As DNA, the CDR3 is TGTGCCAGCAGTTCGGACGGGACAGGCCTGTTCGCGAACACCGGGGAGCTGTTTTTT. Its translation: CASSSDGTGLFANTGELFF.

The chain is built from TRBV6-6 and TRBJ1-2; D unresolved. The germline gives CDR1 MNHNY, CDR2 SVGAGI (reference sequence). V lost 0 bases and J lost 3, with 14 bases in between. The CDR3 is 16 amino acids. For the CDR3, the DNA is TGTGCCAGCAGTTACTCTGGCGGCCAAAAGGACTATGGCTACACCTTC. Translating gives CASSYSGGQKDYGYTF.

CDR3 DNA: TGTGCCAGCAGCTCGATCGGTAGGGGGGTGGCCAAAAACATTCAGTACTTC. Protein product: CASSSIGRGVAKNIQYF. The genes are TRBV11-2 and TRBJ2-4; D is perhaps TRBD1 or TRBD2 (6 bases each). V was cut by 4 bases and J by 1 base, with 17 bases left in between. CDR3 length: 17 amino acids. Germline CDR1 reads SGHAT; CDR2 reads FQNNGV.